This T cell receptor beta chain was sequenced in a study of CD8+ T cells in alopecia areata. Study background: Each of the treated patients was given oral tofacitinib, 5 to 10 mg twice daily, for moderate-to-severe alopecia areata.

A note on this clone: The target antigen is unknown.

Documented treatment: oral pan-JAK inhibitor, 5-10 mg twice daily. Samples from alopecia areata patients were lesional scalp punch biopsies and peripheral blood. RNA was isolated and reverse transcribed to cDNA, the sequencing template. Method: immunoSEQ multiplex PCR; TCRdb's copy keeps in-frame clones and lacks some. In the table there are roughly 210,000 clones, 43% of which are singletons. V lost 2 bases and J 7 bases, leaving 8 bases between the germline ends. Germline V gene sequence: CDR1 SGHDN, CDR2 FVKESK. This CDR3 has 12 amino acids. Regarding the study as a whole: Scalp clonality and expanded CD8+ clones among the top 100 were significantly decreased by tofacitinib. An increase in clonality over normal scalp was evident in lesional scalp, especially alopecia totalis/universalis.

V and J are TRBV14 and TRBJ1-1; the D gene is possibly TRBD1 (6 bases). The receptor was isolated from a human donor with alopecia areata. The material was CD4+ T cells sorted from blood, obtained between weeks 36 and 40, from a patient treated with tofacitinib. Here the CDR3 reads CASSQSGVEAFF. The DNA for the CDR3 is TGTGCCAGCAGCCAATCAGGGGTTGAAGCTTTCTTT.